These 17 T cell receptor beta chains came from one sample sequenced in a study of CD8+ T cells in alopecia areata. Regarding treatment: oral pan-JAK inhibitor, 5-10 mg twice daily. Extracted RNA was reverse transcribed into cDNA, the sequencing template. Sequencing was performed with immunoSEQ multiplex PCR; in TCRdb, only in-frame clones are kept and a portion is missing. This table holds approximately 110,000 clones, less than 75% found once. The material was CD8+ T cells sorted from blood, obtained at week 24, from a patient treated with tofacitinib. Every receptor here comes from a human donor with alopecia areata.

The gene calls are TRBV5-1 and TRBJ2-7; 7 positions agree with TRBD1. The CDR3 totals 19 residues. Germline loops: CDR1 SGHRS, CDR2 YFSETQ. The trim removed 7 bases at V and 1 base at J, leaving 23 bases unmatched. The CDR3 protein is CASGVGPPGQRPPSYEQYF. The CDR3 nucleotides read TGCGCCAGCGGCGTCGGGCCCCCGGGACAGCGACCTCCTTCCTACGAGCAGTACTTC.

The CDR3 sequence is CASSIPHRTYEQYF. The CDR3 DNA is TGCGCCAGCAGCATTCCCCACAGGACCTACGAGCAGTACTTC. V is TRBV4-1 and J is TRBJ2-7; D perhaps matches TRBD1 (5 bases). The CDR3 length is 14 residues. V lost 5 bases and J 2 bases, leaving 13 bases between the germline ends. Germline V gene data show CDR1 as MGHRA and CDR2 as YSYEKL.

This sequence joins TRBV27 and TRBJ2-3, with TRBD2 as a possible D gene (5 bases). V lost 5 bases to trimming and J lost 6 bases, with 12 bases between them. Germline V gene lookup returns CDR1 MNHEY and CDR2 SMNVEV (reference sequence). This CDR3 region has 13 residues. The CDR3 loop reads CASSLGLRDTQYF. CDR3 DNA: TGTGCCAGCAGTCTCGGACTGAGGGATACGCAGTATTTT.

This clone came up once. V gene TRBV4-3 combines with J gene TRBJ2-5; possibly TRBD1 or TRBD2 for D (5 bases each). Looked up from germline, CDR1 is LGHNA and CDR2 is YSLEER. CDR3 length equals 16 residues. The V gene lost 1 base and the J gene lost 5 bases, with 17 bases spanning the gap. CDR3 amino acids: CASSQALGVEGETQYF. The DNA of the CDR3 is TGCGCCAGCAGCCAAGCTCTGGGGGTCGAGGGGGAGACCCAGTACTTC.

The chain joins TRBV15 to TRBJ1-1; D unclear. The CDR3 is 16 amino acids. V lost 0 bases to trimming and J lost 1 base, with 12 bases between them. Per the germline V gene, CDR1 is LNHNV and CDR2 is YYDKDF (reference sequence). The CDR3 bases are TGTGCCACCAGCAGAGATGGTTGGTGGGAGAACACTGAAGCTTTCTTT. It codes for CATSRDGWWENTEAFF. The full variable domain, with the rest looked up from reference TRBV15 and TRBJ1-1, is DAMVIQNPRYQVTQFGKPVTLSCSQTLNHNVMYWYQQKSSQAPKLLFHYYDKDFNNEADTPDNFQSRRPNTSFCFLDIRSPGLGDTAMYLCATSRDGWWENTEAFFGQGTRLTVV.

The genes are TRBV9 and TRBJ2-7; a possible D gene is TRBD1 (5 bases). V dropped 0 bases and J dropped 2 bases, with 9 bases sitting between them. The CDR3 loop spans 14 amino acids. Germline V gives CDR1 SGDLS, CDR2 YYNGEE. The CDR3 here is CASSVGGTAYEQYF. CDR3 DNA sequence: TGTGCCAGCAGCGTAGGGGGCACCGCCTACGAGCAGTACTTC.

The chain carries TRBV5-1 and TRBJ2-7; D possibly corresponds to TRBD1 (5 bases). The V gene lost 1 base and the J gene lost 6 bases, with 8 bases spanning the gap. CDR1 is SGHRS, CDR2 YFSETQ, per germline. The CDR3 spans 12 residues. The CDR3 spells CASSLTGSEQYF. The CDR3 DNA is TGCGCCAGCAGCTTGACAGGCAGCGAGCAGTACTTC.

The chain joins TRBV4-1 to TRBJ2-1; the match to TRBD2 covers 10 bases. CDR1 is MGHRA and CDR2 is YSYEKL in the germline V gene. V lost 5 bases, J lost 0 bases, and 7 bases stayed unmatched. This CDR3 has 17 residues. Here the CDR3 DNA reads TGCGCCAGCAGCGGTAGCGGGGGGCGTAACTCCTACAATGAGCAGTTCTTC. Its protein is CASSGSGGRNSYNEQFF.

The V call is TRBV4-2, the J call TRBJ2-2, with 7 bases identical to TRBD2. Trimming removed 0 bases from V and 5 bases from J; junction bases left unmatched: 3. This CDR3 contains 15 residues. From germline, CDR1 is LGHNA and CDR2 YNFKEQ. CDR3 sequence: CASSQDGGGTGELFF. DNA of the CDR3: TGTGCCAGCAGCCAAGATGGGGGAGGGACCGGGGAGCTGTTTTTT.

The chain combines TRBV5-1 with TRBJ2-2; 8 nucleotides agree with TRBD2. CDR1 and CDR2 (germline): SGHRS, YFSETQ. The length of the CDR3 is 18 residues. The junction had 12 bases not matched to a gene; V was cut back by 4 bases and J by 1 base. CDR3 sequence reads: CASSRSSGLAGNTGELFF. In DNA, the CDR3 is TGCGCCAGCAGCCGCTCTTCCGGGCTAGCGGGGAACACCGGGGAGCTGTTTTTT.

The genes are TRBV5-6 and TRBJ1-6; 9 bases map to TRBD1. The CDR3 runs to 16 residues. V shed 4 bases, J shed 0 bases, and the junction held 2 bases outside the gene matches. Looked up from germline, CDR1 is SGHDT and CDR2 is YYEEEE. The CDR3 coding sequence is TGTGCCAGCAGCCCGACAGGGGGCTCCTATAATTCACCCCTCCACTTT. This codes for CASSPTGGSYNSPLHF.

This clone was seen only a few times. The J gene is TRBJ2-3, the V gene TRBV7-8; 9 bases match TRBD2. The junction had 5 bases not matched to a gene; V was cut back by 0 bases and J by 4 bases. Germline-derived CDR1 and CDR2 are SGHVS and FQNEAQ. The CDR3 covers 16 residues. The CDR3 loop is CASSLAVAGDADTQYF. The CDR3, as DNA: TGTGCCAGCAGCTTAGCCGTAGCGGGGGATGCAGATACGCAGTATTTT.

This clone has a single count. The chain links TRBV30 to TRBJ1-1; possible D gene TRBD1, 5 bases. This CDR3 comprises 16 residues. CDR1 and CDR2 (germline): GTSNPN, SVGIG (reference sequence). Trimming pared 5 bases from V and 0 bases from J, leaving 19 bases between. In DNA form, the CDR3 reads TGTGCCTGGGAGACAGCGACGGGGGACTTGAACACTGAAGCTTTCTTT. Translation gives CAWETATGDLNTEAFF.

This clone was seen a few times. The chain combines TRBV11-1 with TRBJ2-5; TRBD1 or TRBD2 may be the D gene (5 bases each). The J call may not be correct, given that the DNA end is closer to TRBJ2-7. The CDR3 loop spans 13 amino acids. Per germline, CDR1 SGHAT and CDR2 FQDESV (reference sequence). The CDR3 protein is CASNVGASYEQYF. As DNA, the CDR3 is TGTGCCAGCAACGTCGGGGCCTCCTACGAGCAGTACTTC.

The chain recombines TRBV6-5 with TRBJ1-2, with D possibly TRBD1 on 5 matching bases. CDR1 and CDR2 (germline): MNHEY, SVGAGI. The CDR3 sequence is 15 residues long. V lost 3 bases to trimming and J lost 4 bases, with 15 bases between them. CDR3 nucleotide sequence: TGTGCCAGCAGTTATTCCGGGACTGCCAGCTATGGCTACACCTTC. It yields the protein CASSYSGTASYGYTF.

As for this clone: Other DNA sequences within the sample encode an identical CDR3. The chain is built from TRBV7-9 and TRBJ1-2; the D gene is possibly TRBD1 (6 bases). CDR3 length: 13 amino acids. The V end lost 3 bases, the J end lost 4 bases, and 9 bases lay between the germline ends. The germline CDR1 and CDR2 sequences are SEHNR and FQNEAQ (reference sequence). The chain's CDR3 is CASSLGGTYGYTF. The CDR3 DNA is TGTGCCAGCAGCTTGGGGGGCACCTATGGCTACACCTTC.

The chain combines TRBV15 with TRBJ1-1; weak D call: TRBD1 (5 bases). CDR1 LNHNV and CDR2 YYDKDF come from the germline V gene (reference sequence). V was clipped by 0 bases and J by 0 bases, with 8 bases between them. The CDR3 totals 15 residues. DNA of the CDR3: TGTGCCACCAGCAGAGATAAGGGGTTGAACACTGAAGCTTTCTTT. This gives the protein CATSRDKGLNTEAFF.